The clone carrying this TCR beta chain was picked up many times. Its antigen remains unknown. Hyperthyroidism patients were newly diagnosed, had disease duration under 2 months, and were aged 18 to 65 years. This record belongs to a study of T cells in Graves' hyperthyroidism and ophthalmopathy. Across the study: The authors collected peripheral blood at initial diagnosis, before any treatment.

TCR beta CDR3 regions were amplified from RNA transcripts. HTBI primers were the set used in a first-round RT-PCR of the TCR CDR3. One entry per CDR3 protein results from TCRdb running MiXCR on the multiplex PCR reads. The sample shows hundreds of thousands of distinct CDR3 sequences, approximately 14% of them seen only once. Regarding the study as a whole: Blood samples included most of the expanded thyroid clonotypes exceeding 0.001.

The V gene's germline CDR1 is SEHNR and CDR2 FQNEAQ (reference sequence). The CDR3 is 13 amino acids. V dropped 5 bases and J dropped 9 bases, with 11 bases sitting between them. The chain couples TRBV7-9 to TRBJ1-6; a weak D match, TRBD1 (5 bases). The clonotype was recovered from a woman between 18 and 29 years old with Graves' hyperthyroidism. Material for sequencing was blood. The CDR3, as DNA: TGTGCCAGCAGCCCAAGGGGCGGTTCACCCCTCCACTTT. Protein product: CASSPRGGSPLHF. The entire variable domain, with the rest obtained from reference TRBV7-9 and TRBJ1-6, is as follows: DTGVSQNPRHKITKRGQNVTFRCDPISEHNRLYWYRQTLGQGPEFLTYFQNEAQLEKSRLLSDRFSAERPKGSFSTLEIQRTEQGDSAMYLCASSPRGGSPLHFGNGTRLTVT.